Listed here are 26 T cell receptor beta chains from one sample, sequenced in a study of T-cell memory formation after mild COVID-19. MiXCR, run by TCRdb on the 5' RACE reads, gives a single entry per CDR3 protein. The sample lists 500,000 to 600,000 distinct CDR3 sequences, approximately 19% seen once, with more than 10% in the top ten. Sequencing input: PBMCs or a T cell subset sorted from them (not recorded which). Receptor source: an adult woman who had mild COVID-19 (a few samples of this study predate the infection). Cell type and time point are not known.

V gene TRBV5-4 combines with J gene TRBJ2-7; no definite D call. This CDR3 contains 13 residues. The ends were cut back, 2 bases at V and 1 base at J, with 7 bases in the middle. Per the germline V gene, CDR1 is SGHNT and CDR2 is YYREEE (reference sequence). In DNA form, the CDR3 reads TGTGCCAGCAGCTTAAGTCAATCCTACGAGCAGTACTTC. Translated, it gives CASSLSQSYEQYF. The full variable domain, completed using reference TRBV5-4 and TRBJ2-7, is ETGVTQSPTHLIKTRGQQVTLRCSSQSGHNTVSWYQQALGQGPQFIFQYYREEENGRGNFPPRFSGLQFPNYSSELNVNALELDDSALYLCASSLSQSYEQYFGPGTRLTVT.

This clonotype was recorded a few times. The V and J genes are TRBV20-1 and TRBJ2-7; D possibly matches TRBD1 or TRBD2 (5 bases each). V dropped 4 bases and J dropped 4 bases, with 20 bases sitting between them. The CDR3 length is 15 residues. CDR1 is DFQATT and CDR2 is SNEGSKA in the germline V gene (reference sequence). The CDR3 region is CSATGWGPKGYEQYF. CDR3 in DNA: TGCAGTGCTACGGGGTGGGGCCCGAAGGGGTACGAGCAGTACTTC.

The chain uses TRBV7-2 and TRBJ2-7; D is uncertain. This CDR3 has 13 residues. V lost 0 bases, J lost 9 bases, and 12 bases lay in between. Looked up from germline, CDR1 is SGHTA and CDR2 is FQGNSA. This CDR3 is CASSLAAPDGQYF. CDR3 DNA sequence: TGTGCCAGCAGCTTAGCTGCTCCGGACGGGCAGTACTTC.

This clonotype was seen a few times. The chain has TRBV12-3 or TRBV12-4 and TRBJ2-1; perhaps TRBD1 as D (5 bases). With 4 bases removed from V and 4 bases from J, the gap between germline ends came to 20 bases. CDR3 length: 17 residues. CDR3 nucleotides: TGTGCCAGCAGTTCCTCGTTGATGGGTAGGGGTTACAATGAGCAGTTCTTC. This translates into CASSSSLMGRGYNEQFF.

The rearrangement joins TRBV6-2 or TRBV6-3 to TRBJ1-1; D not resolved. V gave up 1 base and J gave up 1 base, with 19 bases separating them. Germline V gives CDR1 MNHEY, CDR2 SVGEGT. CDR3 length: 18 residues. In nucleotides, the CDR3 is TGTGCCAGCAGTTACTTTGACCCGCAAGTGTGGTGGAACACTGAAGCTTTCTTT. Translating gives CASSYFDPQVWWNTEAFF.

This rearrangement joins TRBV5-1 to TRBJ2-7; possible D gene TRBD2, 5 bases. The length of the CDR3 is 15 residues. Trimming took off 4 bases at V and 3 bases at J, with 17 bases between the two ends. Germline loops: CDR1 SGHRS, CDR2 YFSETQ. The CDR3 sequence is CASSAWETGGYEQYF. The DNA for the CDR3 is TGCGCCAGCAGCGCTTGGGAGACGGGCGGCTACGAGCAGTACTTC. The full variable domain, in which reference TRBV5-1 and TRBJ2-7 provide the parts outside the CDR3, is KAGVTQTPRYLIKTRGQQVTLSCSPISGHRSVSWYQQTPGQGLQFLFEYFSETQRNKGNFPGRFSGRQFSNSRSEMNVSTLELGDSALYLCASSAWETGGYEQYFGPGTRLTVT.

V is TRBV24-1 and J is TRBJ2-1; TRBD2 aligns across 10 bases. The CDR3 extends over 17 amino acids. CDR1 is KGHDR and CDR2 is SFDVKD in the germline V gene. V lost 4 bases, J lost 6 bases, and 11 bases stayed unmatched. For the CDR3, the DNA is TGTGCCACCAGTGACTCAAAACTAGCGGGAACATCCAATGAGCAGTTCTTC. Protein sequence: CATSDSKLAGTSNEQFF.

The chain has TRBV20-1 and TRBJ1-1; no clear D gene. Trimming took 0 bases from V and 7 from J, leaving 9 bases between them. Germline V gene data show CDR1 as DFQATT and CDR2 as SNEGSKA (reference sequence). The CDR3 runs to 12 residues. The CDR3 loop reads CSARDLKIEAFF. The CDR3 bases are TGCAGTGCTAGAGATCTAAAGATTGAAGCTTTCTTT.

This clonotype was detected a few times. V is TRBV11-2 and J is TRBJ1-6, with a tentative D call TRBD1 (5 bases). The CDR3 spans 13 residues. The germline CDR1 and CDR2 sequences are SGHAT and FQNNGV. The V end was cut by 4 bases, the J end by 8 bases, with 9 bases between. CDR3 coding DNA: TGTGCCAGCAGCTCATTCAGGGATTCACCCCTCCACTTT. Protein product: CASSSFRDSPLHF.

This clonotype was counted a few times. The J gene is TRBJ1-2, the V gene TRBV5-1, with a tentative D call TRBD1 (6 bases). Trimming took 3 bases from V and 8 from J, leaving 20 bases between them. Germline assignment: CDR1 SGHRS and CDR2 YFSETQ. The CDR3 runs 15 residues. CDR3 amino acids: CASSSTTTGRGGYTF. CDR3 in DNA: TGCGCCAGCAGCTCAACGACCACAGGGAGAGGAGGCTACACCTTC.

A few counts support this clonotype. The DNA of the CDR3 is TGTGCCACCCAGGGCTGGGCCCACGAGCAGTACTTC. It codes for CATQGWAHEQYF. This chain connects TRBV24-1 to TRBJ2-7, with D perhaps matching TRBD1 (5 bases). The CDR3 loop spans 12 amino acids. V was clipped by 9 bases and J by 5 bases, with 13 bases between them. Germline values: CDR1 KGHDR, CDR2 SFDVKD.

This clonotype was seen more than once but under ten times. The chain couples TRBV7-9 to TRBJ2-5, with TRBD2 identical over 7 bases. Germline assignment: CDR1 SEHNR and CDR2 FQNEAQ (reference sequence). V was pared by 5 bases and J by 2 bases, with 5 bases of the junction left unmatched. The CDR3 length is 14 residues. The CDR3 coding sequence is TGTGCCAGCAGCACCAGCGGGGAGCAAGAGACCCAGTACTTC. This sequence encodes CASSTSGEQETQYF. Supplemented by reference TRBV7-9 and TRBJ2-5, the full variable domain reads DTGVSQNPRHKITKRGQNVTFRCDPISEHNRLYWYRQTLGQGPEFLTYFQNEAQLEKSRLLSDRFSAERPKGSFSTLEIQRTEQGDSAMYLCASSTSGEQETQYFGPGTRLLVL.

This clonotype occurred many times. V gene TRBV7-3 combines with J gene TRBJ2-3, with TRBD1 as a possible D gene (5 bases). The CDR3 spans 14 residues. Germline loops: CDR1 SGHTA, CDR2 FQGTGA. V was shortened by 3 bases and J by 1 base, with 8 bases between the two germline ends. The CDR3: CASSLGPRTDTQYF. Here the CDR3 DNA reads TGTGCCAGCAGCTTGGGGCCCCGCACAGATACGCAGTATTTT.

The sample holds a few counts of this clonotype. The J gene is TRBJ2-3, the V gene TRBV7-6; TRBD1 agrees at 7 bases. Germline CDR1 and CDR2: SGHVS and FNYEAQ. The CDR3 contains 17 residues. The trim removed 5 bases at V and 2 bases at J, leaving 13 bases unmatched. For the CDR3, the DNA is TGTGCCAGCAGCCTGGGATTTGACAGGGATACCACAGATACGCAGTATTTT. This encodes CASSLGFDRDTTDTQYF. Filled out from reference TRBV7-6 and TRBJ2-3, the complete variable domain reads GAGVSQSPRYKVTKRGQDVALRCDPISGHVSLYWYRQALGQGPEFLTYFNYEAQQDKSGLPNDRFSAERPEGSISTLTIQRTEQRDSAMYRCASSLGFDRDTTDTQYFGPGTRLTVL.

This clonotype showed up just once. The chain has TRBV2 and TRBJ2-7, with D perhaps given as TRBD1 or TRBD2 (6 bases each). Trimming shortened V by 6 bases and J by 2 bases, and 14 bases separated the two germline ends. Per the germline V gene, CDR1 is SNHLY and CDR2 is FYNNEI. The CDR3 sequence is 14 residues long. The CDR3 coding sequence is TGTGCCAGCAGCGAGTCGGGGGCAACCTACGAGCAGTACTTC. Translated, it gives CASSESGATYEQYF.

This clonotype was picked up a small number of times. The chain joins TRBV7-8 to TRBJ2-2, with D perhaps matching TRBD1 or TRBD2 (6 bases each). The CDR3 contains 17 residues. Trimming left V 5 bases short and J 5 bases short, with 21 bases between. Germline CDR1 and CDR2: SGHVS and FQNEAQ. The CDR3 spells CASSPYVGGRRTGELFF. CDR3 DNA: TGTGCCAGCAGCCCTTATGTCGGGGGCCGGAGGACCGGGGAGCTGTTTTTT.

The sample holds a few counts of this clonotype. The genes are TRBV7-7 and TRBJ1-3; TRBD1 matches at 7 bases. The CDR3 covers 13 residues. In germline, CDR1 is SSHAT, CDR2 FNYEAQ (reference sequence). V shed 5 bases, J shed 4 bases, and the junction held 2 bases outside the gene matches. Here the CDR3 DNA reads TGTGCCAGCAGCCAGGACAGGGGAAACACCATATATTTT. It translates to CASSQDRGNTIYF.

The chain employs TRBV7-2 and TRBJ2-1; 7 bases are a match to TRBD2. Germline trimming cut 7 bases from V and 2 bases from J; bases unmatched to any gene: 5. Germline CDR1 and CDR2: SGHTA and FQGNSA. The CDR3 is 14 amino acids. The CDR3 reads CASKVGGPYNEQFF. CDR3 nucleotides: TGTGCCAGCAAAGTGGGAGGGCCCTACAATGAGCAGTTCTTC.

This rearrangement joins TRBV5-1 to TRBJ2-7; 10 bases align to TRBD1. The J segment lost 5 bases and the V segment lost 3 bases, leaving 8 bases of the junction unmatched. The CDR3 has 15 residues. The germline V gene has CDR1 SGHRS and CDR2 YFSETQ. The CDR3 reads CASSYVTGTGDEQYF. In nucleotides, the CDR3 is TGCGCCAGCAGCTACGTAACCGGGACAGGGGACGAGCAGTACTTC.

This rearrangement joins TRBV12-3 or TRBV12-4 to TRBJ2-5, with 14 bases identical to TRBD2. The ends lost 3 bases at V and 2 bases at J; junction bases unmatched: 2. The CDR3 loop spans 16 amino acids. DNA of the CDR3: TGTGCCAGCAGTTTTGGGACTAGCGGGGGTCAAGAGACCCAGTACTTC. It encodes CASSFGTSGGQETQYF.

This clonotype came up a few times. V gene TRBV3-1 combines with J gene TRBJ2-7, with a tentative D call TRBD2 (5 bases). The CDR3 spans 14 residues. V was shortened by 4 bases and J by 2 bases, with 12 bases between the two germline ends. Germline values: CDR1 LGHDT, CDR2 YNNKEL (reference sequence). The CDR3 nucleotides are TGTGCCAGCAGCCTTGCCAGCGGTACCTACGAGCAGTACTTC. This codes for CASSLASGTYEQYF.

V is TRBV20-1 and J is TRBJ2-1; D gene ambiguous. This CDR3 has 12 amino acids. The V gene lost 0 bases and the J gene lost 6 bases, with 6 bases spanning the gap. Germline values: CDR1 DFQATT, CDR2 SNEGSKA (reference sequence). This CDR3 reads CSARELTNEQFF. Here the CDR3 DNA reads TGCAGTGCTAGAGAACTAACCAATGAGCAGTTCTTC.

The J gene is TRBJ2-1, the V gene TRBV4-2, with TRBD2 matching 10 bases. V lost 6 bases to trimming and J lost 5 bases; unmatched junction nucleotides: 4. Germline V gene lookup returns CDR1 LGHNA and CDR2 YNFKEQ. This CDR3 comprises 14 residues. This CDR3 is CASRRLAGDNEQFF. In DNA form, the CDR3 reads TGTGCCAGCAGACGGCTAGCGGGAGACAATGAGCAGTTCTTC.

The sample holds a few counts of this clonotype. The rearrangement uses TRBV7-2 and TRBJ2-3; TRBD2 agrees at 11 bases. Looked up from germline, CDR1 is SGHTA and CDR2 is FQGNSA. V gave up 2 bases and J gave up 5 bases; unmatched junction bases: 12. The CDR3 loop spans 18 amino acids. The CDR3 spells CASSLRPLAGGWEDTQYF. Written as DNA, the CDR3 is TGTGCCAGCAGCTTAAGACCCCTAGCGGGAGGATGGGAAGATACGCAGTATTTT.

Concerning this clonotype: One end of the junction does not line up with germline, which may come from a read error. This sequence joins TRBV7-6 and TRBJ2-3, with a weak D call TRBD1 (5 bases). Germline assignment: CDR1 SGHVS and CDR2 FNYEAQ. The CDR3 has 16 residues. In nucleotides, the CDR3 is TGTGCCAGCAGCCCGAGGTGGAACAGCCTCACAGGTACGCAGTATTTT. This sequence encodes CASSPRWNSLTGTQYF.

The sample holds a few counts of this clonotype. The chain carries TRBV6-5 and TRBJ1-3; D possibly corresponds to TRBD1 (5 bases). From germline, CDR1 is MNHEY and CDR2 SVGAGI. V shed 5 bases and J shed 5 bases, with 13 bases lying between them. This CDR3 region has 14 residues. The CDR3 reads CASSITGARNTIYF. Written as DNA, the CDR3 is TGTGCCAGCAGTATTACAGGCGCCCGAAACACCATATATTTT.